A selection of T cell receptor beta chains follows, all from one sample in a study of blood T cell repertoires in COVID-19. Repertoires were generated with immunoSEQ multiplex PCR, while TCRdb's copy carries only in-frame clones and drops some. The data contain roughly 310,000 clones, roughly 90% of them seen just once; the ten biggest clones take up about 3.9%. Sequencing used peripheral blood. The source is a woman in her forties or fifties with active or convalescent COVID-19. Both conserved end residues are part of each CDR3. Each record gives: V gene, J gene, clone size, D gene, CDR3 protein, CDR3 DNA. A D gene is named only where the DNA matches it firmly. A clone size is listed for some rows: how often the clone was seen (once, few, many), or a class if it is expanded.

TRBV28	TRBJ2-1	.	.	CASSSGLRNEQFF	TGTGCCAGCAGTTCTGGACTCCGCAATGAGCAGTTCTTC
TRBV3-1/TRBV3-2	TRBJ1-2	.	.	CASSQERSGYTF	TGTGCCAGCAGCCAGGAGCGCTCTGGCTACACCTTC
TRBV4-1	TRBJ2-7	.	TRBD1	CASSHPGFTGVVEQYF	TGCGCCAGCAGCCATCCCGGGTTCACAGGGGTGGTCGAGCAGTACTTC
TRBV19	TRBJ2-5	.	.	CASSPAAGAETQYF	TGTGCCAGTAGTCCCGCCGCTGGGGCGGAGACCCAGTACTTC
TRBV27	TRBJ2-7	.	.	CASSFGSGGLYEQYF	TGTGCCAGCAGTTTTGGGTCAGGGGGGCTCTACGAGCAGTACTTC
TRBV3-1/TRBV3-2	TRBJ2-1	.	TRBD2	CASSQVFTSGGLEQFF	TGTGCCAGCAGCCAAGTCTTCACTAGCGGGGGGTTGGAGCAGTTCTTC
TRBV19	TRBJ2-7	.	TRBD1	CASSMSPKGTGLYEQYF	TGTGCCAGTAGTATGTCCCCCAAGGGGACAGGGCTGTACGAGCAGTACTTC
TRBV9	TRBJ2-7	.	.	CASSVGSGRDIGYEQYF	TGTGCCAGCAGCGTAGGGTCGGGTCGGGACATCGGTTACGAGCAGTACTTC
TRBV5-4	TRBJ2-1	.	TRBD2	CASSSGLGGGADEQFF	TGTGCCAGCAGCTCGGGCCTGGGCGGGGGGGCCGATGAGCAGTTCTTC
TRBV4-3	TRBJ1-6	once	.	CASSQDASGGSNSPLHF	TGCGCCAGCAGCCAAGATGCCTCTGGGGGGTCTAATTCACCCCTCCACTTT
TRBV4-1	TRBJ1-5	.	.	CASRKAGGEGNQPQHF	TGCGCCAGCAGGAAGGCGGGGGGCGAGGGCAATCAGCCCCAGCATTTT
TRBV6-5	TRBJ2-7	.	TRBD2	CASSYSREGLLLEQYF	TGTGCCAGCAGTTACTCCCGGGAGGGCCTACTTCTCGAGCAGTACTTC
TRBV20-1	TRBJ1-1	.	.	CSVPKAGFAFF	TGCAGTGTCCCAAAGGCGGGGTTTGCTTTCTTT
TRBV3-1/TRBV3-2	TRBJ2-7	.	.	CASSQFLNYEQYF	TGTGCCAGCAGCCAGTTTCTAAACTACGAGCAGTACTTC
TRBV5-8	TRBJ1-5	.	TRBD1	CASSLPGQLQPQHF	TGTGCCAGCAGCTTACCGGGACAGTTACAGCCCCAGCATTTT
TRBV9	TRBJ1-4	.	.	CASSVSGVEEKLFF	TGTGCCAGCAGCGTGTCCGGGGTGGAGGAAAAACTGTTTTTT
TRBV30	TRBJ1-5	few	.	CAWSAGDQPQHF	TGTGCCTGGAGTGCAGGGGATCAGCCCCAGCATTTT
TRBV16	TRBJ1-3	.	TRBD1	CASSLLRARRGSGNTIYF	TGTGCCAGCAGCCTCCTCCGCGCCCGCAGGGGGAGTGGAAACACCATATATTTT
TRBV15	TRBJ1-5	.	TRBD1	CATSRGDRGNQPQHF	TGTGCCACCAGCAGGGGAGACAGGGGGAATCAGCCCCAGCATTTT
TRBV7-9	TRBJ2-2	.	TRBD1	CASTTGGTGELFF	TGTGCCAGCACCACAGGGGGAACCGGGGAGCTGTTTTTT
TRBV29-1	TRBJ1-2	.	.	CSVRGGVYGYTF	TGCAGCGTCCGCGGGGGGGTCTATGGCTACACCTTC
TRBV5-6	TRBJ1-2	.	.	CASSLAGSSNYGYTF	TGTGCCAGCAGCTTGGCAGGATCAAGCAACTATGGCTACACCTTC
TRBV27	TRBJ2-7	once	TRBD2	CASSLAGGGDYEQYF	TGTGCCAGCAGTTTGGCGGGAGGTGGGGACTACGAGCAGTACTTC
TRBV12-3/TRBV12-4	TRBJ1-1	.	.	CASSSGGEAFF	TGTGCCAGCAGCTCCGGCGGTGAAGCTTTCTTT
TRBV20-1	TRBJ2-7	.	TRBD1	CSASLTGGFVSYEQYF	TGCAGTGCTAGTCTCACAGGGGGCTTCGTATCCTACGAGCAGTACTTC
TRBV6-5	TRBJ1-2	.	TRBD1	CASSRGQGYGYTF	TGTGCCAGCAGTCGGGGACAGGGCTATGGCTACACCTTC
TRBV9	TRBJ1-2	.	TRBD1	CASSAMGQGGHDGYTF	TGTGCCAGCAGCGCCATGGGACAGGGGGGCCACGATGGCTACACCTTC
TRBV5-8	TRBJ1-3	.	TRBD1	CASSKDRRNSGNTIYF	TGTGCCAGCAGCAAGGACAGGCGAAACTCTGGAAACACCATATATTTT
TRBV4-3	TRBJ2-3	.	TRBD1	CASSQDQWTGGSGGSTDTQYF	TGCGCCAGCAGCCAAGATCAGTGGACAGGGGGTAGTGGGGGGTCCACAGATACGCAGTATTTT
TRBV19	TRBJ1-4	.	.	CASRDAGISNEKLFF	TGTGCCAGTAGGGATGCGGGGATATCTAATGAAAAACTGTTTTTT
TRBV7-7	TRBJ2-5	.	TRBD2	CASSLGLAGGIQETQYF	TGTGCTAGCAGCTTAGGACTAGCGGGAGGGATACAAGAGACCCAGTACTTC
TRBV14	TRBJ1-5	once	TRBD1	CASSQEQQGTKHQPQHF	TGTGCCAGCAGCCAAGAACAACAGGGGACCAAACATCAGCCCCAGCATTTT
TRBV4-1	TRBJ1-3	few	TRBD1	CASSQDPTGAGNTIYF	TGCGCCAGCAGCCAAGACCCAACAGGGGCTGGAAACACCATATATTTT
TRBV6-1	TRBJ2-1	.	.	CASSEPSRRGNEQFF	TGTGCCAGCAGTGAACCCAGCCGGCGGGGCAATGAGCAGTTCTTC
TRBV7-3	TRBJ2-1	.	.	CASSLQGHNNEQFF	TGTGCCAGCAGCTTACAGGGACATAACAATGAGCAGTTCTTC
TRBV6-2/TRBV6-3	TRBJ1-6	.	TRBD1	CASSYPTGGSPLHF	TGTGCCAGCAGTTACCCAACAGGGGGATCACCCCTCCACTTT
TRBV30	TRBJ1-1	.	.	CAWRDFRQPQNTEAFF	TGTGCCTGGAGGGATTTCCGACAGCCACAGAACACTGAAGCTTTCTTT
TRBV5-1	TRBJ2-5	.	.	CASSQTEETQYF	TGCGCCAGCAGCCAGACAGAAGAGACCCAGTACTTC
TRBV30	TRBJ2-7	.	.	CAWSTGTYEQYF	TGTGCCTGGAGCACAGGGACCTACGAGCAGTACTTC
TRBV25-1	TRBJ1-3	.	.	CASSLGSSGNTIYF	TGTGCCAGCAGCCTTGGGAGCTCTGGAAACACCATATATTTT
TRBV4-2	TRBJ1-2	.	.	CASSQDTAEGYGYTF	TGTGCCAGCAGCCAAGATACGGCTGAGGGCTATGGCTACACCTTC
TRBV11-3	TRBJ1-1	.	.	CASSLQGSRTEAFF	TGTGCCAGCAGCCTACAGGGAAGCCGCACTGAAGCTTTCTTT
TRBV12-5	TRBJ1-5	.	TRBD1	CASGSLGQGKNQPQHF	TGTGCTAGTGGTTCCCTAGGACAGGGAAAGAATCAGCCCCAGCATTTT
TRBV13	TRBJ2-3	.	TRBD2	CASSFRRLAGGDTQYF	TGTGCCAGCAGCTTTCGGCGTCTAGCGGGGGGGGATACGCAGTATTTT
TRBV7-9	TRBJ1-4	.	.	CASSSSGQSINEKLFF	TGTGCCAGCAGCTCCTCCGGACAGTCCATTAATGAAAAACTGTTTTTT
TRBV11-1	TRBJ2-2	.	TRBD2	CASSQGTSYGELFF	TGTGCCAGCAGCCAGGGGACTAGTTACGGGGAGCTGTTTTTT
TRBV19	TRBJ2-7	.	.	CASSGDKSYEQYF	TGTGCCAGTAGTGGGGACAAATCCTACGAGCAGTACTTC
TRBV18	TRBJ2-2	.	TRBD1	CASSPRTGSAGELFF	TGTGCCAGCTCACCTCGGACAGGGAGTGCCGGGGAGCTGTTTTTT
TRBV4-3	TRBJ1-5	once	.	CASSQDRRGPNQPQHF	TGCGCCAGCAGCCAAGATCGGAGGGGACCTAATCAGCCCCAGCATTTT
TRBV30	TRBJ1-1	many	.	CAWSVLGGSSSAEAFF	TGTGCCTGGAGTGTACTTGGCGGGAGCTCGAGTGCTGAAGCTTTCTTT
TRBV30	TRBJ1-4	.	TRBD1	CACDREQTKLFF	TGTGCCTGTGACAGGGAACAGACAAAACTGTTTTTT
TRBV27	TRBJ1-5	few	TRBD1	CASSPGQAWVGQPQHF	TGTGCCAGCAGTCCTGGACAGGCCTGGGTGGGACAGCCCCAGCATTTT
TRBV5-5	TRBJ2-3	.	TRBD2	CASSPRPSGGAETQYF	TGTGCCAGCAGTCCCCGGCCTAGCGGGGGGGCAGAGACGCAGTATTTT
TRBV7-9	TRBJ2-7	.	TRBD1	CASRPGQLNLGEQYF	TGTGCCAGCAGACCGGGACAGTTGAATTTGGGGGAGCAGTACTTC
TRBV27	TRBJ2-1	.	TRBD2	CASSLDGSGGSWVGEQFF	TGTGCCAGCAGTTTGGACGGCTCAGGCGGGAGTTGGGTCGGTGAGCAGTTCTTC
TRBV7-9	TRBJ1-1	.	.	CASSDRGGTEAFF	TGTGCCAGCAGCGACAGAGGGGGCACTGAAGCTTTCTTT
TRBV5-1	TRBJ2-5	.	TRBD2	CASSLAGGLVLETQYF	TGCGCCAGCAGCTTGGCCGGAGGACTAGTCCTGGAGACCCAGTACTTC
TRBV6-6	TRBJ2-1	.	TRBD1	CASISRDRGNEQFF	TGTGCCAGCATTTCCCGGGACAGGGGTAATGAGCAGTTCTTC
TRBV4-2	TRBJ2-3	.	.	CASSQERRSLTDTQYF	TGTGCCAGCAGCCAAGAACGGAGATCGCTTACAGATACGCAGTATTTT
TRBV7-3	TRBJ2-2	.	.	CASSLNSGGPNTGELFF	TGTGCCAGCAGCTTAAATTCTGGGGGCCCGAACACCGGGGAGCTGTTTTTT